These T cell receptor beta chains were read from a single sample in a study of T cell changes during pregnancy in multiple sclerosis. Profiling relied on immunoSEQ multiplex PCR, and the TCRdb table lists in-frame clones only, not all of them. The profile shows under 30,000 clones, around nine tenths of them singletons. Sequenced here: CD4+ T cells from peripheral blood mononuclear cells, sampled in the first trimester of pregnancy. These receptors all come from a female donor in good health, enrolled as a control in a pregnancy study. CDR3s include the opening cysteine and the closing phenylalanine or tryptophan. The order of the fields is J gene, D gene, V gene, clone size, CDR3 DNA, CDR3 protein. D genes are given only for firm matches. Some rows mark clone size as missing; the rest say once, few, many or name a class of expanded clone.

TRBJ2-1 - TRBV4-3 - TGCGCCAGCAGCCAAGATCCCCATCGAGGCGGTGAGCAGTTCTTC CASSQDPHRGGEQFF
TRBJ2-7 - TRBV10-3 few TGTGCCAGCAGGAGTTACTACGAGCAGTACTTC CASRSYYEQYF
TRBJ2-1 - TRBV11-2 - TGTGCCAGCAGCTCAGTGGGGAGCGGTGAGCAGTTCTTC CASSSVGSGEQFF
TRBJ1-2 TRBD1 TRBV29-1 - TGCAGCGCCTCAGGGACAGGGGCCTATGGCTACACCTTC CSASGTGAYGYTF
TRBJ1-6 TRBD1 TRBV5-5 - TGTGCCAGCAGCTACGGACAGGGCGGTTCACCCCTCCACTTT CASSYGQGGSPLHF
TRBJ2-7 - TRBV4-2 - TGTGCCAGCAGCCAAGATCCTGGGGAGGTGGGAGAGCAGTACTTC CASSQDPGEVGEQYF
TRBJ1-5 - TRBV7-8 - TGTGCCAGCAGCTTAGAAGCCGTATTAGGCAATCAGCCCCAGCATTTT CASSLEAVLGNQPQHF
TRBJ2-7 TRBD2 TRBV2 - TGTGCCAGCAGAATACCGGGACTAGCGCGGTACGAGCAGTACTTC CASRIPGLARYEQYF
TRBJ1-4 TRBD1 TRBV25-1 - TGTGCCAGCAGTGGGCCCCGGGACAGGATTAATGAAAAACTGTTTTTT CASSGPRDRINEKLFF
TRBJ2-3 - TRBV18 - TGTGCCAGCTCACCTGCGTTTGAGTCGGGAGAACGAGATACGCAGTATTTT CASSPAFESGERDTQYF
TRBJ2-1 TRBD2 TRBV28 - TGTGCCAGCAGTTCCTTAGCGGGCGCGGCGCACAATGAGCAGTTCTTC CASSSLAGAAHNEQFF
TRBJ2-1 - TRBV6-5 - TGTGCCAGCAGTTACCCTCTAATTCACAATGAGCAGTTCTTC CASSYPLIHNEQFF
TRBJ2-7 - TRBV5-6 - TGTGCCAGCAGCTCCGTAGGCGGAGAGCAGTACTTC CASSSVGGEQYF
TRBJ1-6 TRBD1 TRBV28 - TGTGCCAGCAGTTCGGGACAGGGTCTTTCACCCCTCCACTTT CASSSGQGLSPLHF
TRBJ2-1 TRBD2 TRBV9 - TGTGCCAGCAGCGCGCGGGGGAGCTCCTACAATGAGCAGTTCTTC CASSARGSSYNEQFF
TRBJ1-2 TRBD1 TRBV6-1 - TGTGCCAGCAGTCCCGGGACAGGGGGAGAGTATGGCTACACCTTC CASSPGTGGEYGYTF
TRBJ2-7 - TRBV5-1 - TGCGCCAGCAGCTTGTACGGCTACGAGCAGTACTTC CASSLYGYEQYF
TRBJ2-7 - TRBV5-6 - TGTGCCAGCAGCTTGTCCGGACAGACACTTTCCTACGAGCAGTACTTC CASSLSGQTLSYEQYF
TRBJ2-7 TRBD2 TRBV9 - TGTGCCAGCAGCGTAGAGGCATCTGGCGGGAGGGGCCACGAGCAGTACTTC CASSVEASGGRGHEQYF
TRBJ1-2 - TRBV5-4 - TGTGCCAGCAGCGAGAGCCCCCAGGGTGGCTACACCTTC CASSESPQGGYTF
TRBJ1-1 TRBD1 TRBV6-1 - TGTGCCACTAGGGGGGGACAGGGAAGAGAAGCTTTCTTT CATRGGQGREAFF
TRBJ1-1 - TRBV5-4 once TGTGCCAGCAGCCTCGTGGGTACGGGCACTGAAGCTTTCTTT CASSLVGTGTEAFF
TRBJ1-1 TRBD1 TRBV14 - TGTGCCAGCAATCACCCGGCAGCAGGGGGTCTTGAAGCTTTCTTT CASNHPAAGGLEAFF
TRBJ1-3 - TRBV4-1 - TGCGCCAGCAGCCAACCGATCCGGAGCTCTGGAAACACCATATATTTT CASSQPIRSSGNTIYF
TRBJ1-1 TRBD1 TRBV7-9 - TGTGCCAGCAGCAAGGGACAGGGGGCGCGTGGTGAAGCTTTCTTT CASSKGQGARGEAFF
TRBJ2-3 TRBD2 TRBV14 - TGTGCCGAGACTAGCGGATTCACAGATACGCAGTATTTT CAETSGFTDTQYF
TRBJ1-4 TRBD1 TRBV5-6 - TGTGCCAGCAGCCGCGGACAGGGCTTTGAAAAACTGTTTTTT CASSRGQGFEKLFF
TRBJ1-5 - TRBV5-1 - TGCGCCAGCAGCTTGGGGGACCGTCAAGGGGGTCAGCCCCAGCATTTT CASSLGDRQGGQPQHF
TRBJ2-7 - TRBV9 - TGTGCCAGCAGCCCCTACAAGCTGGGGGGATTCGTCGAGCAGTACTTC CASSPYKLGGFVEQYF
TRBJ2-2 - TRBV7-9 - TGTGCCAGCACCCTCGCCGGGGAGCTGTTTTTT CASTLAGELFF
TRBJ2-6 - TRBV2 once TGTGCCAGCAGGGTCGACAGGACTGGGGCCAACGTCCTGACTTTC CASRVDRTGANVLTF
TRBJ2-4 - TRBV7-8 - TGTGCCAGCAGCTTAGCCCGGGACAAGGGACACCAGTACTTC CASSLARDKGHQYF
TRBJ2-2 - TRBV21-1 - TGTGCCAGCAGCAAAATCCTACACAAGGCCCGCACCGGGGAACTGTTTTTT CASSKILHKARTGELFF
TRBJ1-3 TRBD1 TRBV9 - TGTGCCAGCAGCGTAGAGCCTGGGACAGACTCTGGAAACACCATATATTTT CASSVEPGTDSGNTIYF
TRBJ1-1 - TRBV5-1 - TGCGCCAGCAGCTTGGAGGCCAGGGCATGGACTGAAGCTTTCTTT CASSLEARAWTEAFF